This TCR beta chain was profiled in a study of sequential checkpoint blockade in melanoma. Whole-study findings and limits: Response in arm A was associated with pretreatment TIL clonality.

This table comes from immunoSEQ multiplex PCR, and its TCRdb copy is limited to in-frame clones, with some not included. The sample comprises 4,000 or so clones, less than 25% of which are singletons, and less than 5% rests with the top ten. Treatment: randomized to nivolumab then ipilimumab (arm A) or the reverse (arm B). No patient had prior DNA-damaging chemotherapy. This clone has only one observation. Its antigen is unknown. The clonotype was recovered from a human donor with melanoma. Sequencing was performed on tumor tissue (inferred from file names), taken from a patient given nivolumab and ipilimumab in sequence.

The CDR3 bases are TGCGCCAGCAGCCCGACAGGGAAGGAGGAAAAACTGTTTTTT. Translating it yields CASSPTGKEEKLFF. The chain is built from TRBV5-1 and TRBJ1-4; 7 bases match TRBD1. The J segment lost 8 bases and the V segment lost 4 bases, leaving 8 bases of the junction unmatched. From germline, CDR1 is SGHRS and CDR2 YFSETQ. The CDR3 is 14 amino acids.